The entry below gives a single TCR beta chain sequence along with its context. This record comes from a study of blood T cell repertoires in COVID-19. Overall study: Acute-phase and convalescent COVID-19 samples originated in the United States, Italy and Spain.

Germline CDR1 reads LNHDA; CDR2 reads SQIVND (reference sequence). This CDR3 contains 13 residues. With 5 bases clipped from V and 8 bases from J, the junction kept 7 bases outside the gene matches. Original processing methods: Amplification from reference gene primers served as the basis for estimated nucleated cell counts. Data came from immunoSEQ multiplex PCR; TCRdb stores just in-frame clones and leaves some out. Clonal size and the V and J genes are those of that table, whereas D and trimming came from the DNA. There are about 170,000 clones in the sample; 70% to 85% occur only once, and 6.5% to 7.5% lies in the top ten.

The receptor comes from a man of 80 years or more with COVID-19, enrolled during active disease. The chain uses TRBV19 and TRBJ1-2; TRBD1 matches 8 bases. Sequencing input: peripheral blood. The CDR3 sequence is CASSATGDSGYTF. The DNA of the CDR3 is TGTGCCAGTAGTGCGACAGGGGATTCAGGCTACACCTTC.